The 5 T cell receptor beta chains below all came from one sample that was sequenced in a study of T cells in Graves' hyperthyroidism and ophthalmopathy. Amplified regions were TCR beta CDR3 sequences from RNA transcripts. In the first-round RT-PCR of the TCR CDR3, the HTBI primer set was used. One entry per CDR3 protein, called by TCRdb with MiXCR from the multiplex PCR reads. The sample contains approximately 400,000 distinct CDR3 sequences, over 11% of which appear only once. The material sequenced was blood. Receptors originate from a man in his forties or fifties with Graves' ophthalmopathy.

The genes are TRBV2 and TRBJ2-1; D possibly corresponds to TRBD2 (5 bases). Between the trimmed V and J ends, which lost 8 bases and 4 bases, there was a span of 18 bases. Germline CDR1 is SNHLY and CDR2 is FYNNEI. The CDR3 totals 15 residues. CDR3: CASFSGKVTYNEQFF. The DNA for the CDR3 is TGTGCCAGCTTCTCGGGAAAGGTCACATACAATGAGCAGTTCTTC.

The chain joins TRBV19 to TRBJ1-1; a weak D match, TRBD1 (5 bases). The CDR3 loop spans 11 amino acids. Trimming shortened V by 9 bases and J by 7 bases, and 12 bases separated the two germline ends. Germline loops: CDR1 LNHDA, CDR2 SQIVND (reference sequence). CDR3 residues: CASKAGGEAFF. The CDR3 nucleotides are TGTGCCAGCAAAGCCGGGGGTGAAGCTTTCTTT.

The chain is built from TRBV6-2 or TRBV6-3 and TRBJ2-2; tentatively, D is TRBD2 (6 bases). With 6 bases removed from V and 1 base from J, the gap between germline ends came to 21 bases. The CDR3 is 18 residues long. Germline CDR1 is MNHEY and CDR2 is SVGEGT. In nucleotides, the CDR3 is TGTGCCAGCAGACGCCCATGGGGATTAGCGGAGAACACCGGGGAGCTGTTTTTT. Protein sequence: CASRRPWGLAENTGELFF.

This clonotype was detected many times. As DNA, the CDR3 is TGTGCCAGCAGCCACCGACTCACAGATACGCAGTATTTT. Its protein product is CASSHRLTDTQYF. The chain recombines TRBV3-1 with TRBJ2-3; D is unresolved. The germline V and J ends were trimmed by 3 bases and 2 bases, with 6 bases remaining between them. The germline V gene has CDR1 LGHDT and CDR2 YNNKEL (reference sequence). The CDR3 sequence is 13 residues long.

As regards this clonotype: A read error may explain this, as a much larger clone is one base away. The chain uses TRBV13 and TRBJ2-3, with TRBD2 as a possible D gene (5 bases). Germline V gene data show CDR1 as PRHDT and CDR2 as FYEKMQ (reference sequence). The CDR3 runs to 15 residues. The CDR3 spells CACSPPSGSTDTQYF. The CDR3 bases are TGTGCCTGCAGCCCCCCAAGCGGAAGCACAGATACGCAGTATTTT.